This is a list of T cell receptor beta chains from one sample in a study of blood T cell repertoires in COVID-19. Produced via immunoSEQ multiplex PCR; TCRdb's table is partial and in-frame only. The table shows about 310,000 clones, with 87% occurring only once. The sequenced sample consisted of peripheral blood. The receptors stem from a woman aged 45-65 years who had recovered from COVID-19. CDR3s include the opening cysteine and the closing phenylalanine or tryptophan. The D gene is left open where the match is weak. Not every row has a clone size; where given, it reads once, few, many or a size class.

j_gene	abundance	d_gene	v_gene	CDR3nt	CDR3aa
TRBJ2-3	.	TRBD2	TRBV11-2	TGTGCCAGCAGTAAAAATCTAGCGGGGCTCACAGATACGCAGTATTTT	CASSKNLAGLTDTQYF
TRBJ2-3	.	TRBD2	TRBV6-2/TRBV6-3	TGTGCCAGCAGTTATTATAAGGGAGGGAGTCCGCCGAAATACACAGATACGCAGTATTTT	CASSYYKGGSPPKYTDTQYF
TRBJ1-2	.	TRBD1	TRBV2	TGTGCCAGCAGTGTTGGGACAGGGGGCTATGGCTACACCTTC	CASSVGTGGYGYTF
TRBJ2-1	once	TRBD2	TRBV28	TGTGCCAGCGTTAACGGGGGGAAACAGTACAATGAGCAGTTCTTC	CASVNGGKQYNEQFF
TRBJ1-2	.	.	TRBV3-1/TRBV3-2	TGTGCCAGCAGCCAATCGACAGCCGGGTATGGCTACACCTTC	CASSQSTAGYGYTF
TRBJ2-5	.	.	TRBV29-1	TGCAGCGTTGGGGGGACATTCCAAGAGACCCAGTACTTC	CSVGGTFQETQYF
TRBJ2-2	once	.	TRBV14	TGTGCCAGCCAGGTGAACACCGGGGAGCTGTTTTTT	CASQVNTGELFF
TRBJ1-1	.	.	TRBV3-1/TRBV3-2	TGTGCCAGCAGAGAGCAGGGCAGGACTGAAGCTTTCTTT	CASREQGRTEAFF
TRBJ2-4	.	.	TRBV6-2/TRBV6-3	TGTGCCAGCAGTTACTCAATTTTGGGCCCTCAAACCCCGGGGGCCAAAAACATTCAGTACTTC	CASSYSILGPQTPGAKNIQYF
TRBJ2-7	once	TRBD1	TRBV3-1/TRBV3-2	TGTGCCAGCAGCCGCCACCGGGACAGCGGAGAGCAGTACTTC	CASSRHRDSGEQYF
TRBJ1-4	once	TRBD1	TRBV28	TGTGCCAGCAGCGATCAGGGGGCTGCTAATGAAAAACTGTTTTTT	CASSDQGAANEKLFF
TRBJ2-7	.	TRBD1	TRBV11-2	TGTGCCAGCAGCCTACAGGGGACGGTATATGAGCAGTACTTC	CASSLQGTVYEQYF
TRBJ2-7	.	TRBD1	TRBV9	TGTGCCAGCAGCGAGGGACAGGGTAAAGTCGAGCAGTACTTC	CASSEGQGKVEQYF
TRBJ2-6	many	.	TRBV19	TGTGCCAGTGGCATCAGCTCTGGGGCCAACGTCCTGACTTTC	CASGISSGANVLTF
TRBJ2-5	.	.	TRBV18	TGTGCCAGCTCACCAGGAGCCAGTGAGACCCAGTACTTC	CASSPGASETQYF
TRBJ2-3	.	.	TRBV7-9	TGTGCCAGCAGCCCAACTGTGGGGGCAGTTGCGCAGTATTTT	CASSPTVGAVAQYF
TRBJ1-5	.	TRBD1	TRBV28	TGTGCCAGCAGGGGACCTGCGGGACAGGGCTTTGGTCAGCCCCAGCATTTT	CASRGPAGQGFGQPQHF
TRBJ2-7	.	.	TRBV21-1	TGTGCCAGCAGGAATAACGGAAGGGGGCCTTGCTACGAGCAGTACTTC	CASRNNGRGPCYEQYF
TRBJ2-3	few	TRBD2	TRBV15	TGTGCCACCAGCAGGGGAACTAGCGGGGGGGCGGAAGATACGCAGTATTTT	CATSRGTSGGAEDTQYF
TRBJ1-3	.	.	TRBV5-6	TGTGCCAGCAGCACCCGGGGGGCAGGGGCCTTCTCTGGAAACACCATATATTTT	CASSTRGAGAFSGNTIYF